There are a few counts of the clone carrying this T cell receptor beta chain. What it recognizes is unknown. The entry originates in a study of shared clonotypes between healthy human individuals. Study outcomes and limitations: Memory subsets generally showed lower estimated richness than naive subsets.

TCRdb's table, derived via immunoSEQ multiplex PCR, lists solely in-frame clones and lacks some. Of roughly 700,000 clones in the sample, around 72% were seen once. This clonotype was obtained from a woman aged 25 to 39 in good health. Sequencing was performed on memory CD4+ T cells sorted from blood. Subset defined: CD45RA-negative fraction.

The CDR3 sequence is CASSLAGTGLYEQYF. Written as DNA, the CDR3 is TGTGCCAGCAGCTTGGCCGGGACAGGGTTGTACGAGCAGTACTTC. This chain joins TRBV7-2 and TRBJ2-7, with TRBD1 matching 9 bases. In germline, CDR1 is SGHTA, CDR2 FQGNSA. After removal of 3 bases from V and 4 bases from J, the junction contained 7 bases not matched to a gene. This CDR3 has 15 amino acids.